Following are 32 T cell receptor beta chains from one sample sequenced in a study of shared clonotypes between healthy human individuals. CD45RO-negative cells were positively selected for CCR7, leaving out terminally differentiated effector memory CD45RA+ cells. Libraries were prepared by immunoSEQ multiplex PCR; TCRdb keeps only in-frame clonotypes and omits some of them. The sample includes about 1,800,000 clones, roughly 95% of them seen just once. Source material: naive CD8+ T cells sorted from blood. All receptors come from a man aged 18-30 years in good health.

The rearrangement uses TRBV6-1 and TRBJ1-1, with D hard to call. Trimming cost V 6 bases and J 1 base, with 9 bases left between them. The CDR3 is 13 amino acids. The germline V gene has CDR1 MNHNS and CDR2 SASEGT. CDR3 bases: TGTGCCAGCAGCGGACGGGAGAACACTGAAGCTTTCTTT. Amino acids: CASSGRENTEAFF.

This sequence joins TRBV2 and TRBJ2-5; the D is unclear. V lost 2 bases and J lost 1, with 11 bases in between. The CDR3 is made up of 15 amino acids. Germline V lookup: CDR1 SNHLY, CDR2 FYNNEI. The CDR3 here is CASSEIWEAQETQYF. In DNA, the CDR3 is TGTGCCAGCAGTGAAATCTGGGAAGCCCAAGAGACCCAGTACTTC.

The chain links TRBV27 to TRBJ2-3; D is perhaps TRBD1 (6 bases). CDR1 is MNHEY, CDR2 SMNVEV, per germline (reference sequence). Trimming took 7 bases from V and 6 from J, leaving 23 bases between them. The CDR3 has 16 amino acids. The CDR3 DNA reads as TGTGCCAGCACCGTAACCGGGGCAGGGGAGTCGGATACGCAGTATTTT. Amino acid sequence: CASTVTGAGESDTQYF.

In this sample, this clone turned up a few times. The genes are TRBV6-1 and TRBJ1-5; D ambiguous. V was shortened by 7 bases and J by 0 bases, with 7 bases between the two germline ends. Germline V gives CDR1 MNHNS, CDR2 SASEGT. This CDR3 region has 13 residues. The CDR3 is CASTDYSNQPQHF. The CDR3 DNA follows: TGTGCCAGCACGGATTATAGCAATCAGCCCCAGCATTTT.

The chain carries TRBV5-6 and TRBJ1-2; D is uncertain. The length of the CDR3 is 13 residues. The germline V and J ends were trimmed by 6 bases and 7 bases, with 16 bases remaining between them. The germline V gene encodes CDR1 SGHDT and CDR2 YYEEEE. DNA for the CDR3: TGTGCCAGCAAAGGAGTGGCAATAGGTGGCTACACCTTC. Translation gives CASKGVAIGGYTF.

The chain employs TRBV27 and TRBJ1-1; TRBD1 might be the D (5 bases). With 5 bases removed from V and 6 bases from J, the gap between germline ends came to 13 bases. The CDR3 length is 13 residues. CDR1 and CDR2 (germline): MNHEY, SMNVEV (reference sequence). The CDR3: CASSPLRGAEAFF. CDR3 nucleotides: TGTGCCAGCAGTCCACTACGGGGGGCTGAAGCTTTCTTT.

The V gene is TRBV7-9, the J gene TRBJ1-4, with D hard to call. The CDR3 covers 14 residues. Germline V gene data show CDR1 as SEHNR and CDR2 as FQNEAQ (reference sequence). V shed 4 bases and J shed 6 bases, with 12 bases lying between them. The CDR3 region has the DNA TGTGCCAGCAGCTCCCCCCTCCAGTATGAAAAACTGTTTTTT. It codes for CASSSPLQYEKLFF.

This clone has a handful of counts. For the CDR3, the DNA is TGCGCCAGCAGCCCGGGACAGGCCATCTACGAGCAGTACTTC. Encoded protein: CASSPGQAIYEQYF. The chain employs TRBV4-3 and TRBJ2-7; 8 bases line up with TRBD1. V shed 4 bases and J 3 bases; nucleotides not matched to a gene: 5. This CDR3 comprises 14 residues. Germline loops: CDR1 LGHNA, CDR2 YSLEER.

This chain uses TRBV30 with TRBJ2-3; TRBD2 matches 9 bases. V shed 4 bases, J shed 1 base, and the junction held 6 bases outside the gene matches. CDR3 length equals 15 residues. Germline values: CDR1 GTSNPN, CDR2 SVGIG (reference sequence). The CDR3 spells CAWTSGIVGTDTQYF. As DNA, the CDR3 is TGTGCCTGGACTAGCGGGATCGTAGGCACAGATACGCAGTATTTT.

The genes are TRBV10-2 and TRBJ2-7; D tentatively reads TRBD1 or TRBD2 (5 bases each). Trimming removed 3 bases from V and 5 bases from J, with 20 bases in between. The CDR3 has 16 residues. Germline CDR1 reads WSHSY; CDR2 reads SAAADI. Here the CDR3 reads CASSDDGAKAGDEQYF. DNA of the CDR3: TGCGCCAGCAGTGACGACGGGGCTAAAGCTGGAGACGAGCAGTACTTC.

The rearrangement uses TRBV9 and TRBJ2-3, with D perhaps matching TRBD2 (6 bases). Germline loops: CDR1 SGDLS, CDR2 YYNGEE. The length of the CDR3 is 15 residues. Trimming took off 2 bases at V and 3 bases at J, with 13 bases between the two ends. CDR3 in DNA: TGTGCCAGCAGCGTCTTCGGGAGCGGAACAGATACGCAGTATTTT. Translated: CASSVFGSGTDTQYF.

The rearrangement links TRBV19 to TRBJ2-2; possible D gene TRBD1, 5 bases. The germline CDR1 and CDR2 sequences are LNHDA and SQIVND (reference sequence). The CDR3 consists of 15 residues. V lost 9 bases, J lost 8 bases, and 22 bases lay in between. The CDR3 DNA reads TGTGCCAGCACCACAGGACACTACTTAACAGGGGAGCTGTTTTTT. This codes for CASTTGHYLTGELFF.

This chain links TRBV30 with TRBJ2-3; no clear D. Germline-derived CDR1 and CDR2 are GTSNPN and SVGIG (reference sequence). CDR3 length: 10 residues. Deletions cut 4 bases from V and 5 bases from J, with 4 bases between. The CDR3 bases are TGTGCCTGGAAGGTAGATACGCAGTATTTT. Translation: CAWKVDTQYF.

The chain has TRBV5-6 and TRBJ2-7; D possibly uses TRBD1 or TRBD2 (6 bases each). Germline lookup yields CDR1 SGHDT and CDR2 YYEEEE. V was cut by 2 bases and J by 3 bases, with 12 bases left in between. CDR3 size: 14 residues. The CDR3 DNA reads TGTGCCAGCAGCTTAGGAGGGGGGAACTACGAGCAGTACTTC. The encoded protein is CASSLGGGNYEQYF. The full variable domain, with the rest looked up from reference TRBV5-6 and TRBJ2-7, is DAGVTQSPTHLIKTRGQQVTLRCSPKSGHDTVSWYQQALGQGPQFIFQYYEEEERQRGNFPDRFSGHQFPNYSSELNVNALLLGDSALYLCASSLGGGNYEQYFGPGTRLTVT.

This chain links TRBV9 with TRBJ2-1; D remains ambiguous. Germline assignment: CDR1 SGDLS and CDR2 YYNGEE. V shed 4 bases and J shed 7 bases, with 9 bases lying between them. The CDR3 has 12 residues. The CDR3 bases are TGTGCCAGCAGCCCTGACCAGAATGAGCAGTTCTTC. The encoded protein is CASSPDQNEQFF.

The chain joins TRBV15 to TRBJ1-5, with D unresolved. Germline V gives CDR1 LNHNV, CDR2 YYDKDF (reference sequence). This CDR3 is 13 amino acids long. V lost 4 bases to trimming and J lost 2 bases, with 6 bases between them. The CDR3 protein is CATSITGNQPQHF. Written as DNA, the CDR3 is TGTGCCACCAGCATAACAGGCAATCAGCCCCAGCATTTT. Supplemented by reference TRBV15 and TRBJ1-5, the full variable domain reads DAMVIQNPRYQVTQFGKPVTLSCSQTLNHNVMYWYQQKSSQAPKLLFHYYDKDFNNEADTPDNFQSRRPNTSFCFLDIRSPGLGDTAMYLCATSITGNQPQHFGDGTRLSIL.

This clone was observed a few times. Other nucleotide sequences from this sample produce the same CDR3. The chain combines TRBV19 with TRBJ2-7; no reliable D call. V was pared by 5 bases and J by 3 bases, with 5 bases between. The germline gives CDR1 LNHDA, CDR2 SQIVND (reference sequence). The CDR3 spans 11 residues. CDR3 loop: CASSPGYEQYF. Written as DNA, the CDR3 is TGTGCCAGTAGTCCAGGCTACGAGCAGTACTTC.

V usage is TRBV7-9 and J usage is TRBJ2-2; 7 bases align to TRBD1. CDR1 is SEHNR and CDR2 is FQNEAQ in the germline V gene (reference sequence). The CDR3 runs 16 residues. J was trimmed by 2 bases and V by 1 base; bases with no gene match: 4. The CDR3 region is CASSLGAGGNTGELFF. The CDR3 coding sequence is TGTGCCAGCAGCTTAGGGGCAGGGGGTAACACCGGGGAGCTGTTTTTT.

The chain employs TRBV30 and TRBJ2-3; 10 positions match TRBD1. Germline values: CDR1 GTSNPN, CDR2 SVGIG (reference sequence). The CDR3 is 15 residues long. V was pared by 0 bases and J by 5 bases, with 5 bases of the junction left unmatched. The CDR3 nucleotides read TGTGCCTGGAGTGTAGGGACAGGGGCGAAAGATACGCAGTATTTT. Residues: CAWSVGTGAKDTQYF.

In this sample, this clone turned up once. The V and J genes are TRBV28 and TRBJ1-3, with D perhaps matching TRBD1 (6 bases). Germline V lookup: CDR1 MDHEN, CDR2 SYDVKM. V gave up 2 bases and J gave up 3 bases, with 8 bases separating them. The CDR3 totals 14 residues. The CDR3 spells CASSLGTLGNTIYF. The CDR3 DNA reads as TGTGCCAGCAGTTTAGGGACACTTGGAAACACCATATATTTT.

This clone was seen a single time. The V and J genes are TRBV27 and TRBJ1-6, with TRBD1 as a possible D gene (6 bases). This CDR3 is built from 14 residues. Germline lookup yields CDR1 MNHEY and CDR2 SMNVEV (reference sequence). V gave up 5 bases and J gave up 3 bases, with 8 bases separating them. Here the CDR3 reads CASSPDSYNSPLHF. CDR3 sequence (DNA): TGTGCCAGCAGTCCGGACAGCTATAATTCACCCCTCCACTTT.

V and J are TRBV5-6 and TRBJ2-7; no reliable D call. Trimming took 0 bases from V and 5 from J, leaving 9 bases between them. This CDR3 has 13 amino acids. The germline V gene has CDR1 SGHDT and CDR2 YYEEEE. This CDR3 reads CASSLVAGDEQYF. CDR3 coding DNA: TGTGCCAGCAGCTTGGTGGCAGGCGACGAGCAGTACTTC.

The V gene is TRBV11-2, the J gene TRBJ2-7; 7 bases agree with TRBD2. Trimming took 5 bases from V and 0 from J; bases not matched to a gene: 7. In germline, CDR1 is SGHAT, CDR2 FQNNGV. The CDR3 is 15 amino acids. The DNA for the CDR3 is TGTGCCAGCAGCCAACTAGCGACTGTCTCCTACGAGCAGTACTTC. Its protein is CASSQLATVSYEQYF.

The V call is TRBV5-1, the J call TRBJ1-1, with a tentative D call TRBD1 (5 bases). The CDR3 consists of 14 residues. Between the trimmed V and J ends, which lost 4 bases and 1 base, there was a span of 11 bases. The germline V gene has CDR1 SGHRS and CDR2 YFSETQ. The CDR3 DNA is TGCGCCAGCAGCCCCCGGGGGGAGAACACTGAAGCTTTCTTT. It codes for CASSPRGENTEAFF.

This clone was counted only a few times. The chain has TRBV7-2 and TRBJ1-2, with D possibly matching TRBD1 (5 bases). Germline CDR1 reads SGHTA; CDR2 reads FQGNSA. This CDR3 has 13 amino acids. V was shortened by 2 bases and J by 8 bases, with 12 bases between the two germline ends. Here the CDR3 reads CASSLRGRDGYTF. The CDR3, as DNA: TGTGCCAGCAGCTTAAGGGGCAGGGACGGCTACACCTTC.

Worth noting for this clone: This sample includes further DNA sequences coding for the same CDR3. CDR3 sequence (DNA): TGCGCCAGCAGCCAAGTGGGGGAGCAGTACTTC. It specifies CASSQVGEQYF. V usage is TRBV4-1 and J usage is TRBJ2-7; D is uncertain. The germline gives CDR1 MGHRA, CDR2 YSYEKL. This CDR3 spans 11 amino acids. V was pared by 1 base and J by 7 bases, with 5 bases between.

Remarks on this clone: The same CDR3 is also encoded by other DNA sequences in this sample. This chain connects TRBV10-3 to TRBJ2-7, with TRBD1 matching over 8 bases. Germline CDR1 is ENHRY and CDR2 is SYGVKD. CDR3 size: 14 residues. Trimming removed 3 bases from V and 0 bases from J; junction bases left unmatched: 1. The CDR3 reads CAISEGQGSYEQYF. The CDR3 DNA reads TGTGCCATCAGTGAAGGACAGGGCTCCTACGAGCAGTACTTC.

This chain links TRBV6-1 with TRBJ2-5; D might be TRBD2 (6 bases). This CDR3 is 12 amino acids long. The V gene's germline CDR1 is MNHNS and CDR2 SASEGT. Trimming removed 6 bases at V and 4 bases at J, with 9 bases between. The CDR3 nucleotides are TGTGCCAGCAGGGAGGGCCGAGAGACCCAGTACTTC. Translation: CASREGRETQYF.

The CDR3: CASRVLTGGGTEAFF. The CDR3 DNA sequence: TGTGCCAGCAGGGTTCTGACAGGGGGCGGCACTGAAGCTTTCTTT. The chain couples TRBV28 to TRBJ1-1; 10 bases are shared with TRBD1. The length of the CDR3 is 15 residues. Trimming at V came to 6 bases and at J to 4 bases, leaving 8 bases not matched to a gene. Germline CDR1 MDHEN, CDR2 SYDVKM.

This clone appeared a few times. Other DNA sequences of this sample code for an identical CDR3. J is TRBJ2-5 and V is TRBV28; D is unclear. The CDR3 consists of 11 residues. The germline gives CDR1 MDHEN, CDR2 SYDVKM. Trimming removed 3 bases at V and 2 bases at J, with 1 base between. Here the CDR3 DNA reads TGTGCCAGCAGTTTTCAAGAGACCCAGTACTTC. Its translation: CASSFQETQYF.

The CDR3 is CASSDVAGLTYEQYF. The CDR3, as DNA: TGTGCCAGCAGTGATGTGGCGGGTCTAACCTACGAGCAGTACTTC. The V call is TRBV2, the J call TRBJ2-7; D may be TRBD2 (5 bases). Germline CDR1 reads SNHLY; CDR2 reads FYNNEI. This CDR3 spans 15 amino acids. V lost 3 bases and J 2 bases, leaving 14 bases between the germline ends.

The chain uses TRBV2 and TRBJ2-7; 8 bases map to TRBD1. CDR1 and CDR2 (germline): SNHLY, FYNNEI. The CDR3 is 15 residues long. J gave up 2 bases and V 3 bases, and 6 bases lay outside the gene matches. CDR3 DNA: TGTGCCAGCAGTGACCGGGACAGGTCCACCTACGAGCAGTACTTC. Translation: CASSDRDRSTYEQYF. Combining the CDR3 with reference TRBV2 and TRBJ2-7 gives the whole variable domain EPEVTQTPSHQVTQMGQEVILRCVPISNHLYFYWYRQILGQKVEFLVSFYNNEISEKSEIFDDQFSVERPDGSNFTLKIRSTKLEDSAMYFCASSDRDRSTYEQYFGPGTRLTVT.